These 21 T cell receptor beta chains originate from one sample sequenced in a study of T cells after posttransplantation cyclophosphamide. Some clones are missing from TCRdb's copy, which holds only in-frame ones; the method was immunoSEQ multiplex PCR. The sample lists about 6,900 clones, over 70% occurring once. Sequenced sample: memory CD4+ T cells sorted from blood. These receptors originate from a woman aged 45-60 years in good health and a related stem cell transplant donor.

This clone counts as medium-sized (0.01 to 0.1%). The chain employs TRBV7-9 and TRBJ1-1; TRBD1 is a possible D gene (5 bases). V dropped 0 bases and J dropped 14 bases, with 10 bases sitting between them. The CDR3 sequence is 11 residues long. Germline CDR1 is SEHNR and CDR2 is FQNEAQ (reference sequence). The CDR3 coding sequence is TGTGCCAGCAGCTTAGCGACAGTGGGATTCTTT. Amino acids: CASSLATVGFF.

This clone was recorded only once. V is TRBV19 and J is TRBJ2-7, with 9 bases fitting TRBD1. The CDR3 covers 14 residues. With 5 bases clipped from V and 5 bases from J, the junction kept 7 bases outside the gene matches. Germline-derived CDR1 and CDR2 are LNHDA and SQIVND (reference sequence). CDR3 protein: CASSPWTGADEQYF. In DNA, the CDR3 is TGTGCCAGTAGTCCCTGGACAGGGGCGGACGAGCAGTACTTC.

The V gene is TRBV15, the J gene TRBJ2-1, with D perhaps matching TRBD1 (5 bases). The CDR3 runs to 13 residues. Germline loops: CDR1 LNHNV, CDR2 YYDKDF (reference sequence). V was trimmed by 0 bases and J by 12 bases, leaving 12 bases between them. The CDR3 reads CATSRDGARVQFF. CDR3 DNA: TGTGCCACCAGCAGAGATGGGGCGAGAGTGCAGTTCTTC.

The gene calls are TRBV15 and TRBJ2-3, with 8 bases that match TRBD1. Germline CDR1 and CDR2: LNHNV and YYDKDF (reference sequence). Germline trimming cut 0 bases from V and 4 bases from J; bases unmatched to any gene: 6. CDR3 length equals 16 residues. The CDR3 sequence: CATSRDRQGASDTQYF. The CDR3 DNA reads TGTGCCACCAGCAGAGATAGGCAGGGGGCATCAGATACGCAGTATTTT.

This rearrangement joins TRBV27 to TRBJ2-7; D is perhaps TRBD1 (5 bases). CDR1 and CDR2 from the germline V gene are MNHEY and SMNVEV (reference sequence). This CDR3 is 14 amino acids long. V was shortened by 3 bases and J by 2 bases, with 11 bases between the two germline ends. CDR3 sequence reads: CASSFSQGTYEQYF. The CDR3 DNA reads TGTGCCAGCAGTTTCTCCCAGGGCACCTACGAGCAGTACTTC.

This chain connects TRBV5-1 to TRBJ2-2; 9 bases match TRBD2. There are 21 residues in the CDR3. The germline CDR1 and CDR2 sequences are SGHRS and YFSETQ. The ends lost 0 bases at V and 3 bases at J; junction bases unmatched: 18. The CDR3: CASSLGRFPVSTSGHTGELFF. The CDR3 DNA reads TGCGCCAGCAGCTTGGGCCGTTTTCCCGTTTCGACTAGCGGTCACACCGGGGAGCTGTTTTTT.

J is TRBJ1-4 and V is TRBV2; 10 bases align to TRBD1. V lost 6 bases and J lost 8; bases outside the gene matches: 9. The CDR3 runs 15 residues. Germline loops: CDR1 SNHLY, CDR2 FYNNEI. CDR3 bases: TGTGCCAGCAGGGAACCGGGACAGGGGAGGGAAAAACTGTTTTTT. It specifies CASREPGQGREKLFF.

The chain uses TRBV7-2 and TRBJ1-2; D is perhaps TRBD1 (5 bases). V lost 2 bases to trimming and J lost 0 bases, with 10 bases between them. Per the germline V gene, CDR1 is SGHTA and CDR2 is FQGNSA. There are 15 residues in the CDR3. The DNA for the CDR3 is TGTGCCAGCAGCTTAAGCGGGGGAACTAACTATGGCTACACCTTC. Its protein product is CASSLSGGTNYGYTF.

V gene TRBV5-6 combines with J gene TRBJ1-3, with D maybe TRBD1 (6 bases). Germline CDR1 reads SGHDT; CDR2 reads YYEEEE. V was shortened by 4 bases and J by 10 bases, with 12 bases between the two germline ends. The CDR3 totals 12 residues. As DNA, the CDR3 is TGTGCCAGCAGCATACCGACAGGTACCATATATTTT. Its translation is CASSIPTGTIYF.

V is TRBV5-5 and J is TRBJ2-7, with D perhaps matching TRBD1 (5 bases). Trimming took off 4 bases at V and 0 bases at J, with 14 bases between the two ends. Germline lookup yields CDR1 SGHKS and CDR2 YYEKEE (reference sequence). CDR3 length: 15 residues. This CDR3 is CASSGAETVSYEQYF. The CDR3 DNA reads TGTGCCAGCAGCGGAGCCGAGACAGTCTCCTACGAGCAGTACTTC.

This clone was observed a single time. The rearrangement links TRBV25-1 to TRBJ2-1, with a possible D match to TRBD2 (5 bases). Germline-derived CDR1 and CDR2 are MGHDK and SYGVNS. This CDR3 contains 14 residues. With 3 bases removed from V and 8 bases from J, the gap between germline ends came to 14 bases. The CDR3 sequence is CASSDYGLGDEQFF. Written as DNA, the CDR3 is TGTGCCAGCAGTGATTATGGACTTGGCGATGAGCAGTTCTTC.

The chain links TRBV18 to TRBJ2-3; 14 bases are shared with TRBD2. Trimming removed 4 bases from V and 10 bases from J; junction bases left unmatched: 10. The CDR3 is made up of 16 amino acids. Germline-derived CDR1 and CDR2 are KGHSH and LQKENI. The chain's CDR3 is CASSRNGTSGSMAQYF. CDR3 nucleotides: TGTGCCAGCTCACGGAACGGGACTAGCGGGAGTATGGCGCAGTATTTT.

There are a few counts of this clone. The chain employs TRBV6-5 and TRBJ1-4; D possibly corresponds to TRBD1 (6 bases). Germline CDR1 and CDR2: MNHEY and SVGAGI. With 5 bases removed from V and 8 bases from J, the gap between germline ends came to 18 bases. The CDR3 totals 15 residues. The CDR3 nucleotides are TGTGCCAGCAGTCCCTCAGGGGTGGGTGAGGAAAAACTGTTTTTT. It specifies CASSPSGVGEEKLFF.

This chain links TRBV25-1 with TRBJ1-4, with D possibly matching TRBD1 (5 bases). The CDR3 runs 16 residues. Per germline, CDR1 MGHDK and CDR2 SYGVNS. Trimming stripped 2 bases from V and 4 bases from J, with 14 bases between. The CDR3 loop reads CASSEGKGPNNEKLFF. CDR3 in DNA: TGTGCCAGCAGTGAAGGAAAGGGGCCCAATAATGAAAAACTGTTTTTT.

The J gene is TRBJ1-2, the V gene TRBV30; no firm D call. Trimming removed 1 base from V and 4 bases from J, with 10 bases in between. CDR3 length: 13 residues. Germline V gives CDR1 GTSNPN, CDR2 SVGIG (reference sequence). The chain's CDR3 is CAWSGGGSYGYTF. CDR3 DNA: TGTGCCTGGAGTGGCGGAGGTTCCTATGGCTACACCTTC.

The V and J genes are TRBV7-8 and TRBJ2-7, with D possibly TRBD1 on 6 matching bases. V was shortened by 8 bases and J by 2 bases, with 10 bases between the two germline ends. In germline, CDR1 is SGHVS, CDR2 FQNEAQ. The CDR3 has 12 amino acids. As DNA, the CDR3 is TGTGCCAGCTCCAGGGGCCCCTACGAGCAGTACTTC. Amino acid sequence: CASSRGPYEQYF.

This clone was detected a few times. V and J are TRBV5-4 and TRBJ2-5; weak D call: TRBD2 (7 bases). The CDR3 contains 14 residues. V was pared by 4 bases and J by 1 base, with 11 bases between. Germline V gives CDR1 SGHNT, CDR2 YYREEE (reference sequence). This CDR3 reads CASSPGGTQETQYF. CDR3 in DNA: TGTGCCAGCAGCCCGGGGGGCACCCAAGAGACCCAGTACTTC.

The chain links TRBV7-2 to TRBJ2-1; 11 bases agree with TRBD1. There are 17 residues in the CDR3. CDR1 is SGHTA and CDR2 is FQGNSA in the germline V gene. After removal of 2 bases from V and 6 bases from J, the junction contained 9 bases not matched to a gene. This chain's CDR3 is CASSLLSGTGGVNEQFF. The CDR3 DNA sequence: TGTGCCAGCAGCTTATTATCAGGGACAGGGGGTGTCAATGAGCAGTTCTTC.

This clone was detected only a few times. The rearrangement uses TRBV5-1 and TRBJ1-4; 10 nucleotides align to TRBD1. This CDR3 is built from 14 residues. Germline assignment: CDR1 SGHRS and CDR2 YFSETQ. V dropped 4 bases and J dropped 10; count of bases not matched to a gene: 7. CDR3 in DNA: TGCGCCAGCAGCAAAGGGACAGGGGAGGGAAAACTGTTTTTT. Amino acid sequence: CASSKGTGEGKLFF.

The CDR3 DNA follows: TGTGCCAGCAGCTTAGCCCGGACTAGCGGGAGGGCCGGGGAGCTGTTTTTT. This encodes CASSLARTSGRAGELFF. V is TRBV11-2 and J is TRBJ2-2; 15 bases map to TRBD2. Looked up from germline, CDR1 is SGHAT and CDR2 is FQNNGV. Losses at the gene ends were 1 base for V and 6 bases for J; bases not matched to a gene: 3. CDR3 size: 17 residues.

V is TRBV5-1 and J is TRBJ2-7; 7 bases align to TRBD1. Germline CDR1 is SGHRS and CDR2 is YFSETQ. CDR3 size: 13 residues. The trim removed 3 bases at V and 5 bases at J, leaving 5 bases unmatched. CDR3 coding DNA: TGCGCCAGCAGCTCGACGACAGGGAACGAGCAGTACTTC. Protein product: CASSSTTGNEQYF. Supplemented by reference TRBV5-1 and TRBJ2-7, the full variable domain reads KAGVTQTPRYLIKTRGQQVTLSCSPISGHRSVSWYQQTPGQGLQFLFEYFSETQRNKGNFPGRFSGRQFSNSRSEMNVSTLELGDSALYLCASSSTTGNEQYFGPGTRLTVT.